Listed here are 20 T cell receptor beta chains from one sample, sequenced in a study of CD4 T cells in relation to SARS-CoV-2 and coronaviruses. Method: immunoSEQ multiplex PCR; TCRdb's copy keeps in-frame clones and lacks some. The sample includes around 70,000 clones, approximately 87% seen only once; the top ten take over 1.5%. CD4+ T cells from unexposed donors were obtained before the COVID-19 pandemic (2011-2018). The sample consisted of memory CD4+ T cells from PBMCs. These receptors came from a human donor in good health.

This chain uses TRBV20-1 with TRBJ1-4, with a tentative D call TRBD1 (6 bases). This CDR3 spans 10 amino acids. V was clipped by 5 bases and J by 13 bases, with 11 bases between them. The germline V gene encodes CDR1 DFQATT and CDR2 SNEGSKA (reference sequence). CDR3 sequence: CSASGQRLFF. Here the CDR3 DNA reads TGCAGTGCTTCGGGACAACGACTGTTTTTT.

The CDR3 bases are TGTGCCAGCAGCTTCCGACTGGTGGAATACAATGAGCAGTTCTTC. It yields the protein CASSFRLVEYNEQFF. V usage is TRBV5-4 and J usage is TRBJ2-1; D is undetermined. Germline V gives CDR1 SGHNT, CDR2 YYREEE (reference sequence). V lost 2 bases, J lost 4 bases, and 13 bases lay in between. The CDR3 is made up of 15 amino acids. Supplemented by reference TRBV5-4 and TRBJ2-1, the full variable domain reads ETGVTQSPTHLIKTRGQQVTLRCSSQSGHNTVSWYQQALGQGPQFIFQYYREEENGRGNFPPRFSGLQFPNYSSELNVNALELDDSALYLCASSFRLVEYNEQFFGPGTRLTVL.

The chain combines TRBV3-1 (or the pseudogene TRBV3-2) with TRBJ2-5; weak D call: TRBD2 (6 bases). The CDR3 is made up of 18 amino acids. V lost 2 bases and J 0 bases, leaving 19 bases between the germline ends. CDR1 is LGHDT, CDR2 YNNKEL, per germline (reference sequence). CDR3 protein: CASSQRGKHLENQETQYF. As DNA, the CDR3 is TGTGCCAGCAGCCAACGGGGGAAACACCTTGAAAACCAAGAGACCCAGTACTTC.

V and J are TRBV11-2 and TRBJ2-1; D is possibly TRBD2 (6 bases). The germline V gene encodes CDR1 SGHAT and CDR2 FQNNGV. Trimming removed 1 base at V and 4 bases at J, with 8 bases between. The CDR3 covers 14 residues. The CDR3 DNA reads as TGTGCCAGCAGCTTAGGACTAGTATACAATGAGCAGTTCTTC. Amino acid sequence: CASSLGLVYNEQFF.

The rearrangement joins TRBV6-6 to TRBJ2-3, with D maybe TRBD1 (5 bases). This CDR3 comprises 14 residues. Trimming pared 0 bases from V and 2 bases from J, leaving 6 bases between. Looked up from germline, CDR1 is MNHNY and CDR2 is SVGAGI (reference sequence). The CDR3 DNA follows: TGTGCCAGCAGTTACTCAGGGGTCACAGATACGCAGTATTTT. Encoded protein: CASSYSGVTDTQYF.

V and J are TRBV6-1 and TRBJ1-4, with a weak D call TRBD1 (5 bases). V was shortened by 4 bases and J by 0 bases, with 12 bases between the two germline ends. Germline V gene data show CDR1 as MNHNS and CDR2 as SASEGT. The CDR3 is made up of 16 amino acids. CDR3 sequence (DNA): TGTGCCAGCAGTGCAGGGACTGTGACAACTAATGAAAAACTGTTTTTT. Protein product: CASSAGTVTTNEKLFF.

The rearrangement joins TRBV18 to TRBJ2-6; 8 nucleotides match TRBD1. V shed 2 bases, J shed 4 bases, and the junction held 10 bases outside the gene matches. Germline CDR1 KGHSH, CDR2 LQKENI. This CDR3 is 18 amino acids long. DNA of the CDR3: TGTGCCAGCTCACCAGTTTTGGCAGGGGGCGCCGGGGCCAACGTCCTGACTTTC. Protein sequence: CASSPVLAGGAGANVLTF.

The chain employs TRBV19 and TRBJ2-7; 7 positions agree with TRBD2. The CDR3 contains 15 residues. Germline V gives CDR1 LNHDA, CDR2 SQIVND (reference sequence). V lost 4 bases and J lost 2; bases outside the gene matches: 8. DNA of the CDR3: TGTGCCAGTAGTAGAATCAGCGGGAACGCCTACGAGCAGTACTTC. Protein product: CASSRISGNAYEQYF. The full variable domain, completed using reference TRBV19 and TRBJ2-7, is DGGITQSPKYLFRKEGQNVTLSCEQNLNHDAMYWYRQDPGQGLRLIYYSQIVNDFQKGDIAEGYSVSREKKESFPLTVTSAQKNPTAFYLCASSRISGNAYEQYFGPGTRLTVT.

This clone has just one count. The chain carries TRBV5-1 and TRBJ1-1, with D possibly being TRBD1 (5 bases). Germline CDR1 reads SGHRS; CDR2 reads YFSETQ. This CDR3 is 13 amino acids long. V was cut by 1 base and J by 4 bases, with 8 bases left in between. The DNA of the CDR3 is TGCGCCAGCAGCTTGTGGGGGGGCACTGAAGCTTTCTTT. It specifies CASSLWGGTEAFF.

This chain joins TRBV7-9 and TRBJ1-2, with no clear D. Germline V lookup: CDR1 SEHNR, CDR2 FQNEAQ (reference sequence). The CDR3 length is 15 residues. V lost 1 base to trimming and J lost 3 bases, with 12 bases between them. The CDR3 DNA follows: TGTGCCAGCAGCTTAGGAGGGTCGGTAGACTATGGCTACACCTTC. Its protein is CASSLGGSVDYGYTF.

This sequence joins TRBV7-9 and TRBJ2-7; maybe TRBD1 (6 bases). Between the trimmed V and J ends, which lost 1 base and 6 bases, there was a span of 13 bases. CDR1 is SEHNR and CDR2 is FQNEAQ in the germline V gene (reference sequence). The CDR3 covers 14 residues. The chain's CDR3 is CASSLDLAGVEQYF. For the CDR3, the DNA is TGTGCCAGCAGCTTAGACCTTGCAGGGGTCGAGCAGTACTTC.

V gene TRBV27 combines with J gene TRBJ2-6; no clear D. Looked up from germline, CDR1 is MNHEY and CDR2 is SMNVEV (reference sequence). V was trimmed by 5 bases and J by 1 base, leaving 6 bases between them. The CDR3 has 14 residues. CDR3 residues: CASSVFSGANVLTF. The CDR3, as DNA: TGTGCCAGCAGTGTTTTTTCTGGGGCCAACGTCCTGACTTTC. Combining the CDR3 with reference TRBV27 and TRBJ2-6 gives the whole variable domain EAQVTQNPRYLITVTGKKLTVTCSQNMNHEYMSWYRQDPGLGLRQIYYSMNVEVTDKGDVPEGYKVSRKEKRNFPLILESPSPNQTSLYFCASSVFSGANVLTFGAGSRLTVL.

This CDR3 is CASSFVDRTDTQYF. CDR3 DNA: TGTGCCAGCAGTTTTGTAGACCGCACAGATACGCAGTATTTT. The chain combines TRBV27 with TRBJ2-3, with D unresolved. This CDR3 spans 14 amino acids. V dropped 3 bases and J dropped 1 base, with 8 bases sitting between them. Germline values: CDR1 MNHEY, CDR2 SMNVEV (reference sequence).

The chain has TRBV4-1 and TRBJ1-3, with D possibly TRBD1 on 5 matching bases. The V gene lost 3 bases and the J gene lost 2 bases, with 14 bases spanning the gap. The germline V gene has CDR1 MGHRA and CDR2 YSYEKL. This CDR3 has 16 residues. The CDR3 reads CASSQFLGGTGNTIYF. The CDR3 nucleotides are TGCGCCAGCAGCCAGTTTCTTGGGGGTACTGGAAACACCATATATTTT.

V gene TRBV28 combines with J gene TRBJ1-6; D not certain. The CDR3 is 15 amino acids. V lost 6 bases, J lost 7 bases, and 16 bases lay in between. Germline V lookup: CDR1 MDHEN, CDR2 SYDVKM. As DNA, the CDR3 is TGTGCCAGCAGCACTCATGACACCCTAAATTCACCCCTCCACTTT. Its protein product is CASSTHDTLNSPLHF.

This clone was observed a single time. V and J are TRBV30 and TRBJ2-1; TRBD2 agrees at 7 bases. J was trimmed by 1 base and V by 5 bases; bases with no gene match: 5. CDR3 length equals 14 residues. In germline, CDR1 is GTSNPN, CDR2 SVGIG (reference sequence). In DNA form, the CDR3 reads TGTGCCTGGTTCCAGCGGGATTCCTACAATGAGCAGTTCTTC. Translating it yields CAWFQRDSYNEQFF.

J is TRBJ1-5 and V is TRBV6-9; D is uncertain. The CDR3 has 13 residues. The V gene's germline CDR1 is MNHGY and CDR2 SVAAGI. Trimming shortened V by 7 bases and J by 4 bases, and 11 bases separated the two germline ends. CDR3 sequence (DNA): TGTGCCAGCATACTTCACCGGAATCAGCCCCAGCATTTT. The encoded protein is CASILHRNQPQHF.

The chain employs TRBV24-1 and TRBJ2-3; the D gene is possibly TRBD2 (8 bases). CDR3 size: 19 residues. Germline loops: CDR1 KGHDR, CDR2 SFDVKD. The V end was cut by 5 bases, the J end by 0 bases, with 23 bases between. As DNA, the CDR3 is TGTGCCACCAGTGTTAGGAGGGGGCTAGCGGGTAAGAGCACAGATACGCAGTATTTT. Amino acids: CATSVRRGLAGKSTDTQYF.

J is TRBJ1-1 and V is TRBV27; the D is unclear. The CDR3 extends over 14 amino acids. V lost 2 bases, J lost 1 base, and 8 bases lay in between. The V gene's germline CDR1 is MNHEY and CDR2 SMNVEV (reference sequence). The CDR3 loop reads CASSLLQGNTEAFF. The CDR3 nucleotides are TGTGCCAGCAGTTTACTCCAAGGGAACACTGAAGCTTTCTTT.

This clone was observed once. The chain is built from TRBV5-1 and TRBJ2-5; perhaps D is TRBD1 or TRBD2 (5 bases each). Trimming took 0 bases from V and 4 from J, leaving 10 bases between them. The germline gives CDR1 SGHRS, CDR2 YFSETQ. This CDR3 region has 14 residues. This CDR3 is CASSLGGVGETQYF. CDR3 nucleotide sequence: TGCGCCAGCAGCTTGGGAGGGGTCGGAGAGACCCAGTACTTC.